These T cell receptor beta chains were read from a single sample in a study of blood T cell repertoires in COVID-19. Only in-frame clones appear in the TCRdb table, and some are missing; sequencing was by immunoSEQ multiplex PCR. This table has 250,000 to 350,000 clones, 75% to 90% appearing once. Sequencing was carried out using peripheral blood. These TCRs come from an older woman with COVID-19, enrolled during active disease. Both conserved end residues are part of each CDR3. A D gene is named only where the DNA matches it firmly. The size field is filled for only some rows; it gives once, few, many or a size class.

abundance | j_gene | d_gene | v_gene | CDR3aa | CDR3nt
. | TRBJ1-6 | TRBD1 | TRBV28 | CASRPGQITSPLHF | TGTGCCAGCAGACCGGGACAGATCACTTCACCCCTCCACTTT
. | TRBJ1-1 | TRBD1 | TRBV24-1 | CATRGGTGNTEAFF | TGTGCCACCAGGGGAGGGACAGGGAACACTGAAGCTTTCTTT
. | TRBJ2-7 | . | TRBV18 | CASSPQGPGSYEQYF | TGTGCCAGCTCACCACAGGGGCCAGGGTCCTACGAGCAGTACTTC
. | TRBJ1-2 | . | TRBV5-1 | CASSDEASGGRYTF | TGCGCCAGCAGCGATGAAGCCTCGGGAGGACGCTACACCTTC
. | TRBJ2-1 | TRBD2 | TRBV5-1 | CASSVTSGGRDEQFF | TGCGCCAGCAGCGTAACTAGCGGGGGGCGAGATGAGCAGTTCTTC
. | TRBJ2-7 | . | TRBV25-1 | CASSDPSGGGYEQYF | TGTGCCAGCAGTGATCCGTCAGGGGGAGGATACGAGCAGTACTTC
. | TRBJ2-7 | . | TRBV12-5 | CASGLVLGGAYEQYF | TGTGCTAGTGGTTTGGTCCTGGGGGGAGCCTACGAGCAGTACTTC
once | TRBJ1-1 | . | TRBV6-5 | CASSYSGGTEAFF | TGTGCCAGCAGTTACTCGGGGGGGACTGAAGCTTTCTTT
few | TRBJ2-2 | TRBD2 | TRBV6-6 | CASSWGLTSGGELFF | TGTGCCAGCAGTTGGGGACTAACTTCGGGAGGGGAGCTGTTTTTT
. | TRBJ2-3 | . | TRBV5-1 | CASSSTSSTDTQYF | TGCGCCAGCAGCTCGACTTCTAGCACAGATACGCAGTATTTT
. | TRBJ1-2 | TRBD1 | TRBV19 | CASSFTGGANYGYTF | TGTGCCAGTAGTTTTACAGGGGGCGCGAACTATGGCTACACCTTC
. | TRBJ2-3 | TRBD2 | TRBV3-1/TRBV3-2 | CASSQRSGGRTDTQYF | TGTGCCAGCAGCCAAAGAAGCGGGGGCCGCACAGATACGCAGTATTTT
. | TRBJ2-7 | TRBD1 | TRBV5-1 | CASSLGQGEQYF | TGCGCCAGCAGCTTGGGACAGGGGGAGCAGTACTTC
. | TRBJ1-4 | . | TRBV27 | CASSFAQPNEKLFF | TGTGCCAGCAGTTTCGCACAGCCTAATGAAAAACTGTTTTTT
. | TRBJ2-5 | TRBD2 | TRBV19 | CASSIRASGALETQYF | TGTGCCAGTAGTATAAGGGCTAGCGGGGCGCTGGAGACCCAGTACTTC
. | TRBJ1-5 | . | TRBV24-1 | CATSEGGGANQPQHF | TGTGCCACCAGTGAAGGGGGGGGTGCCAATCAGCCCCAGCATTTT
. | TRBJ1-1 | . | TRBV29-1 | CSVVLRLTPATEAFF | TGCAGCGTTGTCTTGAGGCTAACTCCAGCAACTGAAGCTTTCTTT
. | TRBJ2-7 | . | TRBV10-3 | CAISGQGRWMGEQYF | TGTGCCATCAGTGGGCAGGGTAGATGGATGGGCGAGCAGTACTTC
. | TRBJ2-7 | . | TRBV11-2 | CASSLPGNYEQYF | TGTGCCAGCAGCCTCCCAGGGAACTACGAGCAGTACTTC
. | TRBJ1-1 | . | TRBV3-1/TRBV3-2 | CASSQAVVLTNTEAFF | TGTGCCAGCAGCCAAGCTGTAGTTCTCACGAACACTGAAGCTTTCTTT
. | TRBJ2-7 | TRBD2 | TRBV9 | CASSPPGTSVPEQYF | TGTGCCAGCAGCCCGCCCGGGACTAGCGTGCCCGAGCAGTACTTC
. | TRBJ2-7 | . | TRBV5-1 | CASSSREYEQYF | TGCGCCAGCAGCTCACGGGAATACGAGCAGTACTTC
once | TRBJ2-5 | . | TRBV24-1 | CATGPGIGETQYF | TGTGCCACGGGCCCAGGGATTGGAGAGACCCAGTACTTC
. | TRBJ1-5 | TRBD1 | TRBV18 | CASSPAGDRGNQPQHF | TGTGCCAGCTCACCAGCGGGGGACAGGGGTAATCAGCCCCAGCATTTT
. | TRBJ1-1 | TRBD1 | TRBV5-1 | CASSLGQRHTEAFF | TGCGCCAGCAGCCTGGGACAGAGACACACTGAAGCTTTCTTT
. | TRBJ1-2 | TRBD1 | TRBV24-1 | CATTRSTGEGYTF | TGTGCCACCACTCGATCGACAGGGGAAGGCTACACCTTC
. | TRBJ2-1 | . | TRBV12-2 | CASRLSKRGGNEQFF | TGTGCAAGTCGCCTGTCTAAGCGGGGGGGCAATGAGCAGTTCTTC
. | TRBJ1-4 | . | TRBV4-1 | CASSSPAQGEKLFF | TGCGCCAGCAGCTCGCCGGCCCAGGGGGAAAAACTGTTTTTT
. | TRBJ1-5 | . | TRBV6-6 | CASRGGHMYSNQPQHF | TGTGCCAGCAGGGGGGGGCATATGTATAGCAATCAGCCCCAGCATTTT
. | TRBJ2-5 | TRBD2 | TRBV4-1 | CASSQAYQRGDQETQYF | TGCGCCAGCAGCCAAGCATACCAGCGGGGGGACCAAGAGACCCAGTACTTC
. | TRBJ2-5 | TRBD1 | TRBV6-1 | CASSENSGGDETQYF | TGTGCCAGCAGCGAAAATTCAGGGGGAGATGAGACCCAGTACTTC
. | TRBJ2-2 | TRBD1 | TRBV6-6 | CASSPGQGLTGELFF | TGTGCCAGCAGCCCGGGACAGGGTCTCACCGGGGAGCTGTTTTTT
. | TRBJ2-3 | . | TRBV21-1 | CASRVTSGGAGTDTQYF | TGTGCCAGCAGAGTGACTAGCGGGGGGGCGGGCACAGATACGCAGTATTTT
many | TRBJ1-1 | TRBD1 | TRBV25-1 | CASSAYRGPNTEAFF | TGTGCCAGCAGTGCCTACAGGGGGCCCAACACTGAAGCTTTCTTT
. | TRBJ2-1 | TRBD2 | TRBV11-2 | CASQTSGGVYEQFF | TGTGCCAGCCAAACTAGCGGGGGGGTTTATGAGCAGTTCTTC
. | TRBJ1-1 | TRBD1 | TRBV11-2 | CASSLSGTGVDTEAFF | TGTGCCAGCAGCTTATCCGGGACAGGGGTAGATACTGAAGCTTTCTTT
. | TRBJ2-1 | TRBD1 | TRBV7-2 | CASSWDRGYNEQFF | TGTGCCAGCAGCTGGGACAGGGGCTACAATGAGCAGTTCTTC
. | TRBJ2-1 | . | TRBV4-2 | CASTTTGLSYNEQFF | TGTGCCAGCACAACTACAGGGTTATCCTACAATGAGCAGTTCTTC
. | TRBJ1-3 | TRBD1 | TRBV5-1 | CASSGGQSSGNTIYF | TGCGCCAGCAGCGGGGGACAGTCCTCTGGAAACACCATATATTTT
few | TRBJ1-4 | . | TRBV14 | CASSPAGTQTEKLFF | TGTGCCAGCAGCCCCGCCGGGACTCAAACGGAAAAACTGTTTTTT
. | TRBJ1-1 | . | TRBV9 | CASSVAGGSPMNTEAFF | TGTGCCAGCAGCGTAGCTGGGGGCAGCCCCATGAACACTGAAGCTTTCTTT
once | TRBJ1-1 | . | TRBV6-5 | CASRGARNTEAFF | TGTGCCAGCAGGGGGGCCCGGAACACTGAAGCTTTCTTT
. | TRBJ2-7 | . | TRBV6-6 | CASRDREGEQYF | TGTGCCAGCAGGGACAGGGAGGGCGAGCAGTACTTC
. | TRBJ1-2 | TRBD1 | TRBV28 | CASSRTGHNYGYTF | TGTGCCAGCAGCCGGACAGGGCATAACTATGGCTACACCTTC
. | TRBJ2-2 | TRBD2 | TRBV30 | CACRLGGGTGELFF | TGTGCCTGCCGCCTCGGCGGGGGGACCGGGGAGCTGTTTTTT
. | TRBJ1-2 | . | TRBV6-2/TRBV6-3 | CASSYQGNGYTF | TGTGCCAGCAGTTACCAGGGGAATGGCTACACCTTC
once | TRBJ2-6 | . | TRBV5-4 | CASSLPPPGGANVLTF | TGTGCCAGCAGCTTACCCCCGCCGGGGGGGGCCAACGTCCTGACTTTC
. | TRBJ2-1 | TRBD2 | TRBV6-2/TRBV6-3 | CASSGAMAGGLLLYNEQFF | TGTGCCAGCAGTGGCGCTATGGCGGGGGGTCTTCTACTCTACAATGAGCAGTTCTTC
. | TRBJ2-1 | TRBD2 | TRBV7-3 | CASSASGTSGYNEQFF | TGTGCCAGCAGCGCTTCCGGGACTAGCGGTTACAATGAGCAGTTCTTC
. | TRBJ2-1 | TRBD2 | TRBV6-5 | CASSSLAGGWNEQFF | TGTGCCAGCAGTTCTCTAGCGGGGGGCTGGAATGAGCAGTTCTTC
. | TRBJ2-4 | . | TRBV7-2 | CASSLVAEDIQYF | TGTGCCAGCAGCTTAGTAGCAGAGGACATTCAGTACTTC
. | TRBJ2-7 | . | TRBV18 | CASSPLSRGAQESHF | TGTGCCAGCTCACCACTATCTCGGGGGGCCCAAGAGAGTCACTTC
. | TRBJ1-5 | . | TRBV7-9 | CASSARGFGQPQHF | TGTGCCAGCAGCGCCCGGGGTTTTGGTCAGCCCCAGCATTTT
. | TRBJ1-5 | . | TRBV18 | CASSRENQPQHF | TGTGCCAGCTCACGGGAGAATCAGCCCCAGCATTTT
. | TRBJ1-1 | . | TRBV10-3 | CAIQGLGMNTEAFF | TGTGCCATCCAGGGGTTGGGGATGAACACTGAAGCTTTCTTT